The 25 T cell receptor beta chains below come from one sample, sequenced in a study of metastatic and nonmetastatic thyroid tumors. Using MiXCR, TCRdb re-called clones from the PCR reads. The sample carries under 95,000 clones, 9.5% to 15% recorded once. Until they underwent thyroid surgery, no patient had received any treatment. Sequencing was performed on blood. The source of these receptors is a female donor with papillary thyroid cancer or a benign thyroid nodule (not recorded which). Some clones in this sample may be carry-over from other donors' samples.

This clone is medium-sized within its sample. Other DNA sequences in the sample encode the same CDR3. The CDR3 nucleotides read TGCGCCAGCAGCCAAGATCGAGGACCTTACGAGCAGTACTTC. It is translated as CASSQDRGPYEQYF. V is TRBV4-3 and J is TRBJ2-7; D gene ambiguous. V gave up 0 bases and J gave up 4 bases, with 10 bases separating them. This CDR3 comprises 14 residues. From germline, CDR1 is LGHNA and CDR2 YSLEER.

This clone has ten or more counts. V is TRBV4-1 and J is TRBJ2-7; D not resolved. V was clipped by 0 bases and J by 0 bases, with 15 bases between them. Germline CDR1 is MGHRA and CDR2 is YSYEKL. The CDR3 consists of 17 residues. As DNA, the CDR3 is TGCGCCAGCAGCCAAGATCCACGGGCGCCTACCTCCTACGAGCAGTACTTC. This encodes CASSQDPRAPTSYEQYF.

This clone has ten or more counts. This chain links TRBV2 with TRBJ1-1; D gene unclear. The CDR3 runs to 13 residues. V lost 5 bases and J 1 base, leaving 8 bases between the germline ends. CDR1 is SNHLY, CDR2 FYNNEI, per germline. The CDR3 DNA is TGTGCCAGCAGTTGGACCAGGAACACTGAAGCTTTCTTT. It yields the protein CASSWTRNTEAFF.

This clone came up many times. This chain connects TRBV6-2 or TRBV6-3 to TRBJ2-6, with D uncertain. This CDR3 contains 16 residues. CDR1 and CDR2 from the germline V gene are MNHEY and SVGEGT. V was trimmed by 6 bases and J by 0 bases, leaving 12 bases between them. The CDR3 DNA follows: TGTGCCAGCAGCGCAAGTTCCCCCTCTGGGGCCAACGTCCTGACTTTC. Translation gives CASSASSPSGANVLTF.

V usage is TRBV20-1 and J usage is TRBJ2-1; D possibly corresponds to TRBD2 (6 bases). Per the germline V gene, CDR1 is DFQATT and CDR2 is SNEGSKA (reference sequence). V was pared by 5 bases and J by 7 bases, with 15 bases between. The CDR3 consists of 13 residues. The CDR3 loop is CSAFPPGVNEQFF. The CDR3 DNA follows: TGCAGTGCTTTCCCCCCGGGAGTGAATGAGCAGTTCTTC.

The chain carries TRBV6-1 and TRBJ2-5; TRBD2 aligns across 11 bases. CDR1 and CDR2 (germline): MNHNS, SASEGT. V shed 5 bases, J shed 2 bases, and the junction held 13 bases outside the gene matches. The CDR3 is 18 residues long. CDR3 DNA sequence: TGTGCCAGCAGTCAAGGGACTAGCGGTAGGGTCGTACAAGAGACCCAGTACTTC. Its translation is CASSQGTSGRVVQETQYF.

This clone was seen ten or more times. The V and J genes are TRBV12-3 or TRBV12-4 and TRBJ2-7, with D possibly being TRBD2 (5 bases). The CDR3 length is 13 residues. Between the trimmed V and J ends, which lost 1 base and 4 bases, there was a span of 8 bases. This chain's CDR3 is CASSLDAGYEQYF. CDR3 nucleotide sequence: TGTGCCAGCAGTTTAGATGCGGGTTACGAGCAGTACTTC.

This clone has ten or more counts. The chain recombines TRBV20-1 with TRBJ2-3, with D maybe TRBD1 (7 bases). CDR1 DFQATT and CDR2 SNEGSKA come from the germline V gene (reference sequence). The CDR3 loop spans 14 amino acids. Between the trimmed V and J ends, which lost 6 bases and 1 base, there was a span of 14 bases. CDR3 region: CSADQGGGTDTQYF. CDR3 in DNA: TGCAGTGCCGATCAGGGGGGCGGCACAGATACGCAGTATTTT.

The rearrangement uses TRBV30 and TRBJ1-2, with 9 nucleotides matching TRBD1. Trimming took 3 bases from V and 8 from J; bases not matched to a gene: 10. This CDR3 is built from 14 residues. Germline V gene data show CDR1 as GTSNPN and CDR2 as SVGIG (reference sequence). The CDR3 coding sequence is TGTGCCTGGAGCGCTCTCCGGACAGGGGTAGGCTACACCTTC. As protein: CAWSALRTGVGYTF.

This clone was recorded many times. This rearrangement joins TRBV20-1 to TRBJ1-5, with no clear D. The CDR3 is made up of 14 amino acids. The V end was cut by 4 bases, the J end by 6 bases, with 16 bases between. CDR1 and CDR2 from the germline V gene are DFQATT and SNEGSKA (reference sequence). The CDR3 sequence is CSAILGGESQPQHF. DNA for the CDR3: TGCAGTGCTATACTTGGTGGGGAAAGTCAGCCCCAGCATTTT.

This clone came up many times. The identical CDR3 is also encoded by other nucleotide sequences in the sample. The CDR3 DNA follows: TGTGCCAGCAGCTTAGGCCTGGGGAGCTCCTACGAGCAGTACTTC. Protein product: CASSLGLGSSYEQYF. This chain connects TRBV7-2 to TRBJ2-7; D might be TRBD2 (5 bases). Trimming shortened V by 1 base and J by 0 bases, and 10 bases separated the two germline ends. The CDR3 has 15 amino acids. The V gene's germline CDR1 is SGHTA and CDR2 FQGNSA.

There are many counts of this clone. The J gene is TRBJ1-5, the V gene TRBV7-8; 9 nucleotides match TRBD1. Looked up from germline, CDR1 is SGHVS and CDR2 is FQNEAQ. V lost 5 bases and J lost 2; bases outside the gene matches: 4. The CDR3 runs to 15 residues. The CDR3 protein is CASSHRTGGNQPQHF. The CDR3 nucleotides read TGTGCCAGCAGCCACCGGACAGGGGGCAATCAGCCCCAGCATTTT.

In this sample, this clone turned up many times. This chain uses TRBV6-2 or TRBV6-3 with TRBJ1-5; 9 nucleotides match TRBD1. Germline V lookup: CDR1 MNHEY, CDR2 SVGEGT. J was trimmed by 4 bases and V by 0 bases; bases with no gene match: 1. This CDR3 is built from 15 residues. The CDR3 protein is CASSYSGTGNQPQHF. CDR3 DNA: TGTGCCAGCAGTTACTCAGGGACAGGGAATCAGCCCCAGCATTTT.

This clone was seen at least ten times. The chain links TRBV6-1 to TRBJ1-1, with D perhaps matching TRBD1 (5 bases). The CDR3 covers 15 residues. Germline loops: CDR1 MNHNS, CDR2 SASEGT. The V gene lost 6 bases and the J gene lost 4 bases, with 18 bases spanning the gap. DNA of the CDR3: TGTGCCAGCAGCCGCGGGGGGTTCCTGAGCACTGAAGCTTTCTTT. This sequence encodes CASSRGGFLSTEAFF.

This clone was counted at least ten times. This sequence joins TRBV28 and TRBJ2-7; 10 bases map to TRBD1. V trimming: 4 bases; J trimming: 0 bases; junction bases outside the gene matches: 9. From germline, CDR1 is MDHEN and CDR2 SYDVKM. The CDR3 totals 17 residues. The chain's CDR3 is CASSSSPGTGDSYEQYF. DNA of the CDR3: TGTGCCAGCAGTTCATCCCCCGGGACAGGGGACTCCTACGAGCAGTACTTC.

This clone was recorded many times. The genes are TRBV18 and TRBJ2-7; the D is unclear. V was cut by 6 bases and J by 7 bases, with 25 bases left in between. The germline V gene has CDR1 KGHSH and CDR2 LQKENI. This CDR3 has 16 amino acids. The CDR3 is CASSPETTEMTMEQYF. The CDR3 nucleotides read TGTGCCAGCTCCCCCGAAACCACCGAAATGACCATGGAGCAGTACTTC.

This rearrangement joins TRBV11-2 to TRBJ2-5; D not certain. Trimming removed 1 base from V and 2 bases from J, with 11 bases in between. The germline V gene has CDR1 SGHAT and CDR2 FQNNGV. The CDR3 runs to 15 residues. The CDR3 here is CASSLVGSSQETQYF. Here the CDR3 DNA reads TGTGCCAGCAGCTTAGTTGGTAGCTCACAAGAGACCCAGTACTTC.

This clone was observed at least ten times. The chain has TRBV18 and TRBJ2-1; 7 bases are shared with TRBD1. V gave up 5 bases and J gave up 6 bases; unmatched junction bases: 10. The CDR3 totals 15 residues. Germline V gene data show CDR1 as KGHSH and CDR2 as LQKENI. CDR3 DNA: TGTGCCAGCTCAGGACAGGTAAATAGGGTCAATGAGCAGTTCTTC. This translates into CASSGQVNRVNEQFF.

This sequence joins TRBV18 and TRBJ1-1; 9 bases map to TRBD1. Germline CDR1 KGHSH, CDR2 LQKENI. J was trimmed by 5 bases and V by 4 bases; bases with no gene match: 14. The CDR3 contains 17 residues. CDR3 DNA sequence: TGTGCCAGCTCACGGGGGGAACAGGGGGCCACGGGGACTGAAGCTTTCTTT. Its translation is CASSRGEQGATGTEAFF.

This clone was recorded many times. This rearrangement joins TRBV10-3 to TRBJ2-1, with TRBD2 matching over 7 bases. From germline, CDR1 is ENHRY and CDR2 SYGVKD. With 3 bases clipped from V and 12 bases from J, the junction kept 8 bases outside the gene matches. The CDR3 is 13 amino acids. CDR3 nucleotides: TGTGCCATCAGTGACCCGGGGGGAGTGGGGCAGTTCTTC. Amino acid sequence: CAISDPGGVGQFF.

This clone came up many times. V gene TRBV6-6 combines with J gene TRBJ2-1; TRBD2 might be the D (7 bases). The CDR3 totals 16 residues. Germline V gives CDR1 MNHNY, CDR2 SVGAGI (reference sequence). Trimming left V 2 bases short and J 1 base short, with 12 bases between. The CDR3 sequence: CASSYGGGASYNEQFF. As DNA, the CDR3 is TGTGCCAGCAGTTACGGGGGGGGGGCGTCCTACAATGAGCAGTTCTTC.

J is TRBJ2-7 and V is TRBV20-1; 9 bases line up with TRBD2. Germline CDR1 DFQATT, CDR2 SNEGSKA (reference sequence). After removal of 3 bases from V and 5 bases from J, the junction contained 5 bases not matched to a gene. There are 13 residues in the CDR3. The CDR3 spells CSARNLAGNEQYF. CDR3 bases: TGCAGTGCTAGGAACCTAGCGGGAAACGAGCAGTACTTC.

This clone was seen repeatedly, ten times or more. The chain combines TRBV2 with TRBJ1-6, with TRBD1 as a possible D gene (5 bases). CDR1 is SNHLY and CDR2 is FYNNEI in the germline V gene. The CDR3 runs 14 residues. Between the trimmed V and J ends, which lost 7 bases and 9 bases, there was a span of 16 bases. The CDR3 spells CASIRTGQGSPLHF. The CDR3 nucleotides are TGTGCCAGCATTCGCACGGGGCAGGGTTCACCCCTCCACTTT.

This clone was observed many times. The chain combines TRBV6-2 or TRBV6-3 with TRBJ2-5; D might be TRBD2 (5 bases). Germline CDR1 and CDR2: MNHEY and SVGEGT. The germline V and J ends were trimmed by 10 bases and 3 bases, with 15 bases remaining between them. CDR3 length equals 13 residues. CDR3 bases: TGTGCCACCAGGACCGGGAACGAAGAGACCCAGTACTTC. Translating it yields CATRTGNEETQYF.

This clone was detected ten times or more. This rearrangement joins TRBV18 to TRBJ1-5, with D hard to call. Trimming shortened V by 5 bases and J by 6 bases, and 14 bases separated the two germline ends. This CDR3 region has 14 residues. Germline lookup yields CDR1 KGHSH and CDR2 LQKENI. This CDR3 reads CASSTVPGGQPQHF. DNA for the CDR3: TGTGCCAGCTCAACGGTACCGGGAGGTCAGCCCCAGCATTTT.